The 5 T cell receptor beta chains listed next were all sequenced from one sample in a study of T cells after yellow fever vaccination. MiXCR, run by TCRdb on the 5' RACE reads, gives a single entry per CDR3 protein. The sample lists approximately 550,000 distinct CDR3 sequences; roughly 13% were seen once. The sequencing used PBMCs, collected on the day of the yellow fever booster vaccination. All receptors come from a man younger than 40 who received the YFV17D yellow fever vaccine.

The chain has TRBV5-1 and TRBJ1-6, with 7 bases aligning to TRBD1. Germline V gene lookup returns CDR1 SGHRS and CDR2 YFSETQ. V shed 0 bases, J shed 5 bases, and the junction held 5 bases outside the gene matches. This CDR3 spans 16 amino acids. In nucleotides, the CDR3 is TGCGCCAGCAGCTTGGCCTCAGGGGGAAATAATTCACCCCTCCACTTT. The encoded protein is CASSLASGGNNSPLHF.

This clonotype was counted between two and nine times. The chain couples TRBV14 to TRBJ2-2; D is unclear. Germline-derived CDR1 and CDR2 are SGHDN and FVKESK. This CDR3 has 13 amino acids. The V end lost 0 bases, the J end lost 8 bases, and 7 bases lay between the germline ends. The CDR3 nucleotides are TGTGCCAGCAGCCAAGATGGCCGGGGGGAGCTGTTTTTT. Residues: CASSQDGRGELFF.

CDR3 region: CASTAGLNQETQYF. The DNA of the CDR3 is TGTGCCAGCACCGCGGGGCTTAATCAAGAGACCCAGTACTTC. The genes are TRBV9 and TRBJ2-5; TRBD2 is a possible D gene (6 bases). The CDR3 length is 14 residues. Germline assignment: CDR1 SGDLS and CDR2 YYNGEE. V lost 6 bases, J lost 2 bases, and 14 bases lay in between.

This clonotype appeared a few times. The V and J genes are TRBV6-1 and TRBJ2-3, with D possibly being TRBD2 (5 bases). The length of the CDR3 is 16 residues. V lost 5 bases and J lost 0, with 15 bases in between. Germline CDR1 MNHNS, CDR2 SASEGT. The CDR3 nucleotides read TGTGCCAGCAGTTACGGGATTCACTCTAGCACAGATACGCAGTATTTT. It yields the protein CASSYGIHSSTDTQYF.

This sequence joins TRBV30 and TRBJ2-3; D gene uncertain. There are 15 residues in the CDR3. In germline, CDR1 is GTSNPN, CDR2 SVGIG (reference sequence). Trimming took off 3 bases at V and 0 bases at J, with 13 bases between the two ends. This CDR3 is CAWSHHGASTDTQYF. CDR3 nucleotide sequence: TGTGCCTGGAGCCACCACGGAGCTAGCACAGATACGCAGTATTTT.